The source of this TCR beta chain is a study of metastatic and nonmetastatic thyroid tumors. Whole-study context: The study looked at repertoires side by side in blood and in tumor or nodule tissue from malignant and benign thyroid patients.

Via MiXCR, TCRdb re-called the PCR reads. The sample includes about 4,100 clones, about a third of them seen just once. This clone was counted between two and nine times. A read error is possible here, since a much larger clone lies one base away. This same CDR3 is encoded by further DNA sequences in the sample. Patients were all untreated before their thyroid surgery. CDR3 length: 16 amino acids. Germline CDR1 reads MNHEY; CDR2 reads SMNVEV (reference sequence). The chain is built from TRBV27 and TRBJ2-3; TRBD1 matches 8 bases. The receptor was derived from a female donor with papillary thyroid cancer or a benign thyroid nodule (not recorded which). Some clones in this sample may be carry-over from other donors' samples. The sequenced sample consisted of adjacent normal tissue. The CDR3 DNA is TGTGCCAGCAGTCCACAGACAGGGGTGGTCGCAGATACGCAGTACTTT. Its translation is CASSPQTGVVADTQYF.